This T cell receptor (beta chain) was sequenced in a study of blood T cell repertoires in COVID-19. The assay was immunoSEQ multiplex PCR, and TCRdb's table has in-frame clones only and misses some. Of roughly 320,000 clones in the sample, roughly nine tenths were seen once. Trimming removed 2 bases at V and 8 bases at J, with 7 bases between. The CDR3 consists of 12 residues. The sequence came from a woman aged 25 to 39 who had been exposed to COVID-19. Sequenced input: PBMCs or T cells enriched from blood (not recorded which). The rearrangement uses TRBV12-3 or TRBV12-4 and TRBJ2-4; no clear D. DNA for the CDR3: TGTGCCAGCAGTTTACAGATGCACATTCAGTACTTC. The encoded protein is CASSLQMHIQYF.